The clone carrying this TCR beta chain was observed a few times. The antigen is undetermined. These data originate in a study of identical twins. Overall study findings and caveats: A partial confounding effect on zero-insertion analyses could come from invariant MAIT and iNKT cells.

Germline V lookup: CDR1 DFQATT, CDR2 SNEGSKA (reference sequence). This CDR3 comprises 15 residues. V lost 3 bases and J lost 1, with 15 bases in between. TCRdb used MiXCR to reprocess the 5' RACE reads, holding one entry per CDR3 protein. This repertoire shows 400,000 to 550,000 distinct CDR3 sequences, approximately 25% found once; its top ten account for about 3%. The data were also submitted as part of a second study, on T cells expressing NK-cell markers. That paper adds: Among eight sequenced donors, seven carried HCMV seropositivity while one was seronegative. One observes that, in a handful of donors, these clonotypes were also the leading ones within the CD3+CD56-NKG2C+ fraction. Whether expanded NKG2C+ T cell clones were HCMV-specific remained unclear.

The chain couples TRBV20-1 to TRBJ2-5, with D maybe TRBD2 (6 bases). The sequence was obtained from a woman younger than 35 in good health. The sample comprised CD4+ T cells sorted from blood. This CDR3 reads CSAREASEIQETQYF. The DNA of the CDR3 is TGCAGTGCTAGGGAAGCTAGCGAGATCCAAGAGACCCAGTACTTC.